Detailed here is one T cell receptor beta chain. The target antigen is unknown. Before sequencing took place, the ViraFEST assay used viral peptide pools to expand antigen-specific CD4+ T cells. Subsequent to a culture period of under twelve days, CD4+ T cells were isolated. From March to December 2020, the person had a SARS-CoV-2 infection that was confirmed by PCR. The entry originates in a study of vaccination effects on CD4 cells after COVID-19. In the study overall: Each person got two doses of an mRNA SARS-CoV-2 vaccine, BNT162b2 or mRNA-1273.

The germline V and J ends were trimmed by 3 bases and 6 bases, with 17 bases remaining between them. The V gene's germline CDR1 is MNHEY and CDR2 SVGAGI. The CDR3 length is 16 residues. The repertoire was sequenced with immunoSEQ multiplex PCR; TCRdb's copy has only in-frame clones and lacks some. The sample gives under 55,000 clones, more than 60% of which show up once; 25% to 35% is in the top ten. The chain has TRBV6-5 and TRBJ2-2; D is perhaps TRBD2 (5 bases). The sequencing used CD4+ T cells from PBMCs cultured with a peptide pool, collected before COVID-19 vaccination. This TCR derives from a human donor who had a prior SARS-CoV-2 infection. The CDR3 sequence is CASSYGPPASPGELFF. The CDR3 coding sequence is TGTGCCAGCAGTTATGGGCCCCCCGCTAGCCCCGGGGAGCTGTTTTTT.